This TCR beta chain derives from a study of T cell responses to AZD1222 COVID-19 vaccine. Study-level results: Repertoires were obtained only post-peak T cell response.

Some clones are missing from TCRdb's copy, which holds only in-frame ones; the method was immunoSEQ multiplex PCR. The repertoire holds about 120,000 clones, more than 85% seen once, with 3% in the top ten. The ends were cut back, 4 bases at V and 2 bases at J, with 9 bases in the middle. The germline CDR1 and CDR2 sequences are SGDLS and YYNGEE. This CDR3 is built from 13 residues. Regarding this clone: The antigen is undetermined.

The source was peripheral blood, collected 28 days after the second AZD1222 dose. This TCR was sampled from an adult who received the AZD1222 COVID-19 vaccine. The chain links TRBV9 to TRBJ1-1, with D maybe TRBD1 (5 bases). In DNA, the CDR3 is TGTGCCAGCAGCATAGACAGTAACACTGAAGCTTTCTTT. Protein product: CASSIDSNTEAFF.